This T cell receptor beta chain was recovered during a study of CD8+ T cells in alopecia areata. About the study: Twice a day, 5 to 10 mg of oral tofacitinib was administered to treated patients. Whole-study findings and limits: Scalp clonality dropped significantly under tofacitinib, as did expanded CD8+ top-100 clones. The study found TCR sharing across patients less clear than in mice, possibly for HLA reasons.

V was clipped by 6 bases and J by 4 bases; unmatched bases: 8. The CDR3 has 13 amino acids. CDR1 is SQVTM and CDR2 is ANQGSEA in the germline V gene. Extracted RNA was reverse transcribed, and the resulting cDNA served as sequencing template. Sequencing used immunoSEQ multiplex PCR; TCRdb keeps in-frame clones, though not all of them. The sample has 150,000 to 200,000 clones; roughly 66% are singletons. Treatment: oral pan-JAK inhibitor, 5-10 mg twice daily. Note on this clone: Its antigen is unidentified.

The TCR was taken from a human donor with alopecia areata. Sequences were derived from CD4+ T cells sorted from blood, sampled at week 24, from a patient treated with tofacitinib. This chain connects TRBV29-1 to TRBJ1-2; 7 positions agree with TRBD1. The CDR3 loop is CSVAGGKGYGYTF. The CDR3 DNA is TGCAGCGTGGCAGGGGGAAAGGGCTATGGCTACACCTTC.